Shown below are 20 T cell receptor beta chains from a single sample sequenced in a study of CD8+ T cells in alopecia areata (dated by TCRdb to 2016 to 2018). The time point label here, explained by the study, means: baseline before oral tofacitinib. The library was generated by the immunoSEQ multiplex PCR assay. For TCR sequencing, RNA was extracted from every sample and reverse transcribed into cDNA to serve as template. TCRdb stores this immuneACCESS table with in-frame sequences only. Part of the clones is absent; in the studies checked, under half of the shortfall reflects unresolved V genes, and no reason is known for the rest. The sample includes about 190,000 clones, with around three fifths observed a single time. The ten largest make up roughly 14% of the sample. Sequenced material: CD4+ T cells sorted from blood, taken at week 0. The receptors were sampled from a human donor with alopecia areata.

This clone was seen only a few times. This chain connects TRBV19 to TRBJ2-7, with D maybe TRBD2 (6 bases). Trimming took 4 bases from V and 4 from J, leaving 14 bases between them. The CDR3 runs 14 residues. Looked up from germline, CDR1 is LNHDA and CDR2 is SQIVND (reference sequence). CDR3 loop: CASSTRERSYEQYF. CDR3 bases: TGTGCCAGTAGTACCCGGGAGAGGAGTTACGAGCAGTACTTC.

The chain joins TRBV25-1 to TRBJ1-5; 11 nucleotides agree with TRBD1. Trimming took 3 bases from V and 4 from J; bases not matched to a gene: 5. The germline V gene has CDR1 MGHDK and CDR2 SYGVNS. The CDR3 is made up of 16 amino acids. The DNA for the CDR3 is TGTGCCAGCAGTGAGTCCGGGACAGGGGGGAATCAGCCCCAGCATTTT. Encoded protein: CASSESGTGGNQPQHF.

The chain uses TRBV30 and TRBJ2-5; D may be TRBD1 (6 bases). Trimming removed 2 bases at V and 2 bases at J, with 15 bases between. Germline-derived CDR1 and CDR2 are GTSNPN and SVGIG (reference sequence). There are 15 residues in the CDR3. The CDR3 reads CAWSMDSQPQETQYF. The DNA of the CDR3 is TGTGCCTGGAGTATGGACAGCCAACCTCAAGAGACCCAGTACTTC.

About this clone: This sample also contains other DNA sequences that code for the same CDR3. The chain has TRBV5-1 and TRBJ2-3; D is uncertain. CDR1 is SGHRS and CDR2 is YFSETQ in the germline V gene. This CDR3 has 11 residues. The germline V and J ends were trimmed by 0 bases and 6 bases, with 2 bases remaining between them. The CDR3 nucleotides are TGCGCCAGCAGCTTGGGCGATACGCAGTATTTT. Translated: CASSLGDTQYF.

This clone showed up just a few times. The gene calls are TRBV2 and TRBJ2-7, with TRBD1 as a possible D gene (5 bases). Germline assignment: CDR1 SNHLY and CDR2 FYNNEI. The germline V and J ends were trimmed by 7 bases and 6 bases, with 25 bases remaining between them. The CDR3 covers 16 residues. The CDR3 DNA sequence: TGTGCCAGCAAAGACAGAGTTCTACGACTGGCGAGCGAGCAGTACTTC. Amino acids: CASKDRVLRLASEQYF.

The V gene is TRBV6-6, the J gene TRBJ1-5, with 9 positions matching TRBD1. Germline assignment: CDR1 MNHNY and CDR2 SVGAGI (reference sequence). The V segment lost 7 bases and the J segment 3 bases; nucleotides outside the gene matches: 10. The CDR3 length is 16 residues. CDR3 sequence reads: CASTNPGQGDNQPQHF. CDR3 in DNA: TGTGCCAGCACCAACCCGGGACAGGGAGACAATCAGCCCCAGCATTTT.

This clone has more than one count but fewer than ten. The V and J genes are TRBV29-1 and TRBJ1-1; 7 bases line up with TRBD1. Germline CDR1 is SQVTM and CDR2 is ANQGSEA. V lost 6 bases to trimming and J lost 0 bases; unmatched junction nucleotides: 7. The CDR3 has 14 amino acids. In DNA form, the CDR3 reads TGCAGCGTAACAGGGGTTACTATGAACACTGAAGCTTTCTTT. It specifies CSVTGVTMNTEAFF.

CDR3 sequence reads: CASSETGGGAFF. CDR3 nucleotide sequence: TGTGCCAGCAGTGAGACAGGGGGAGGAGCTTTCTTT. The chain joins TRBV7-2 to TRBJ1-1; 9 bases fit TRBD1. Germline values: CDR1 SGHTA, CDR2 FQGNSA. The V and J ends lost 6 bases and 10 bases, in that order; junction bases with no gene match: 6. This CDR3 is built from 12 residues. The whole variable domain, filled in from reference TRBV7-2 and TRBJ1-1, reads GAGVSQSPSNKVTEKGKDVELRCDPISGHTALYWYRQSLGQGLEFLIYFQGNSAPDKSGLPSDRFSAERTGGSVSTLTIQRTQQEDSAVYLCASSETGGGAFFGQGTRLTVV.

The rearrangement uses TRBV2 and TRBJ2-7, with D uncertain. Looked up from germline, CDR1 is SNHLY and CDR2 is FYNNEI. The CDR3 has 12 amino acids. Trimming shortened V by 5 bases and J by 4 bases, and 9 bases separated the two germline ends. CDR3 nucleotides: TGTGCCAGCAGTATGCTGGGGTACGAGCAGTACTTC. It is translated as CASSMLGYEQYF.

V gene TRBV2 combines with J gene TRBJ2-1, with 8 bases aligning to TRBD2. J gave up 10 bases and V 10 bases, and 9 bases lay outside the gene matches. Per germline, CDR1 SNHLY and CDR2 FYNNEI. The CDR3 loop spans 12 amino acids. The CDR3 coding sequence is TGTGCCACTCCCAGAGTAGCGGGGGAGCAGTTCTTC. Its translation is CATPRVAGEQFF.

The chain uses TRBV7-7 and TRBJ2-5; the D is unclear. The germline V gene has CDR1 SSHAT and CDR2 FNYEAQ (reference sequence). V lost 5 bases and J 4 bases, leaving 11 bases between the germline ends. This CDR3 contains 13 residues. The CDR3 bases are TGTGCCAGCAGCCCCCGTTTCCGAGAGACCCAGTACTTC. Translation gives CASSPRFRETQYF.

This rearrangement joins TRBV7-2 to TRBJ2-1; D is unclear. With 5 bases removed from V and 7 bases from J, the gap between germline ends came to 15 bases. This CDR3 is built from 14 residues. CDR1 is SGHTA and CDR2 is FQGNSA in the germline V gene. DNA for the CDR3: TGTGCCAGCAGCGGTAGAAGGAATGTGAATGAGCAGTTCTTC. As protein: CASSGRRNVNEQFF.

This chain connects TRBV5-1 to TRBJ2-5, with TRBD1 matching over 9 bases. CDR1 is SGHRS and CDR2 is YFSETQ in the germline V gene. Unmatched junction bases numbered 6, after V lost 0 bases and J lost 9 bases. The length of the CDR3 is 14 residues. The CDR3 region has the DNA TGCGCCAGCAGCTTGGACAGGGGGCAATTTTCCCAGTACTTC. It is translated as CASSLDRGQFSQYF.

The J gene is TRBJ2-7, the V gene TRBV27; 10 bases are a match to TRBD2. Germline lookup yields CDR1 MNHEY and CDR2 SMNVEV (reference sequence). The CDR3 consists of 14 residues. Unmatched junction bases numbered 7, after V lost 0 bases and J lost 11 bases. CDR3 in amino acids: CASSLSKGLAIKYF. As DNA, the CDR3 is TGTGCCAGCAGTTTATCGAAGGGACTAGCGATAAAGTACTTC.

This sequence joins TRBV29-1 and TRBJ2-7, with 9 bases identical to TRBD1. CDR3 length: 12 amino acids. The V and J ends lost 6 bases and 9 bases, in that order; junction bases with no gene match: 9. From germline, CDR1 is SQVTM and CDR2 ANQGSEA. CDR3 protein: CSVASDRGRQYF. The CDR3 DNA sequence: TGCAGCGTCGCATCCGACAGGGGGAGGCAGTACTTC.

This CDR3 is CASSPGTAMSNQPQHF. CDR3 nucleotide sequence: TGTGCCAGTAGTCCCGGGACAGCCATGAGCAATCAGCCCCAGCATTTT. The rearrangement joins TRBV19 to TRBJ1-5; 7 nucleotides align to TRBD1. The V and J ends lost 5 bases and 1 base, in that order; junction bases with no gene match: 8. The CDR3 extends over 16 amino acids. The germline V gene has CDR1 LNHDA and CDR2 SQIVND (reference sequence).

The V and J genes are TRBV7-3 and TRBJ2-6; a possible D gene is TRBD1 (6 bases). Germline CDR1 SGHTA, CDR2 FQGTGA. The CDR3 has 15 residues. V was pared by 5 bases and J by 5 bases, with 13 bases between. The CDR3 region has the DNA TGTGCCAGCAGCCAGGACAGCCAGCGGGCCAACGTCCTGACTTTC. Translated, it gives CASSQDSQRANVLTF.

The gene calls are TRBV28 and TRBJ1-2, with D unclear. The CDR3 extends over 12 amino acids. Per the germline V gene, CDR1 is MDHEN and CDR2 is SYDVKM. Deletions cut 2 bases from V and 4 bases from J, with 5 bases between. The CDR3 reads CASSLPVYGYTF. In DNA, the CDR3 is TGTGCCAGCAGTTTACCCGTCTATGGCTACACCTTC.

Here the CDR3 reads CASSFLAFGAPLHF. For the CDR3, the DNA is TGTGCCAGCAGCTTTTTGGCATTTGGGGCACCCCTCCACTTT. This chain joins TRBV12-1 and TRBJ1-6. TRBV12-1 is shown as a pseudogene. The CDR3 consists of 14 residues.

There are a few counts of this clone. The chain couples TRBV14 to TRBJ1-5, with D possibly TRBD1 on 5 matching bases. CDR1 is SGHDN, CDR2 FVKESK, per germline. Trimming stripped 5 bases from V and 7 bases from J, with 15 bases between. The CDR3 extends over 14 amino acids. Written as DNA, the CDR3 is TGTGCCAGCAGCTCTGGGAGGGGCGACCAGCCCCAGCATTTT. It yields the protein CASSSGRGDQPQHF.